This TCR beta chain originates from a study of blood T cell repertoires in COVID-19. The overall study: Acute and convalescent COVID-19 samples came from the United States, Italy and Spain. PBMCs, B-cell-depleted T cells, or T cells were the source of the cDNA or gDNA that made up the material.

V was pared by 4 bases and J by 4 bases, with 14 bases between. Germline CDR1 MNHEY, CDR2 SVGAGI. The CDR3 runs 14 residues. In the original processing: Estimation of nucleated cell counts was performed using reference gene primer amplification. TCRdb's copy holds only in-frame clones and misses some; the assay was immunoSEQ multiplex PCR. V, J and clone size are those of that table, while D and trimming were read from the DNA. The table lists nearly 65,000 clones, around 84% of them singletons. The gene calls are TRBV6-5 and TRBJ2-7; D might be TRBD2 (6 bases). The sample was peripheral blood. This clonotype was sampled from a human donor in a cohort sampled during active COVID-19. The CDR3 loop is CASSSRGGIYEQYF. The CDR3 DNA sequence: TGTGCCAGCAGTTCGCGCGGCGGGATATACGAGCAGTACTTC.